These T cell receptor beta chains were read from a single sample in a study of post-analysis software for immune sequencing data. TCRdb reprocessed the PCR reads via MiXCR and lists one record per CDR3 protein. The sample has roughly 800,000 distinct CDR3 sequences, around 45% seen once. Sequenced sample: blood. The receptors come from a girl aged 5 to 17 with multiple sclerosis. CDR3s include the opening cysteine and the closing phenylalanine or tryptophan. D genes are given only for firm matches. Expanded clones are given a class, and other clones once, few, many or no size at all.

v_gene	j_gene	abundance	d_gene	CDR3nt	CDR3aa
TRBV4-3	TRBJ2-3	-	-	TGCGCCAGCAGCGCCGACGGATACACAGATACGCAGTATTTT	CASSADGYTDTQYF
TRBV20-1	TRBJ2-3	-	TRBD2	TGCAGTGCTATCCAGCGGGAGGGCCTAGTCTCAGATACGCAGTATTTT	CSAIQREGLVSDTQYF
TRBV24-1	TRBJ1-2	-	-	TGTGCCACCAGTGATTTATCCAGCAACTATGGCTACACCTTC	CATSDLSSNYGYTF
TRBV3-1	TRBJ1-2	few	TRBD1	TGTGCCAGCAGCCACCGAGGGACAGGGAATGGCTACACCTTC	CASSHRGTGNGYTF
TRBV6-5	TRBJ1-4	few	TRBD1	TGTGCCAGCAGTTACTCGCTAACAGGGGGTCAAGTGAGGGGAAAACTGTTTTTT	CASSYSLTGGQVRGKLFF
TRBV13	TRBJ2-7	once	-	TGTGCCAGTAGCTTAGCCGGCGGGACAGCGACCTACGAGCAGTACTTC	CASSLAGGTATYEQYF
TRBV20-1	TRBJ1-2	-	TRBD1	TGCAGTGCTAGCGGGACAGGGGCCCCCAGCTACACCTTC	CSASGTGAPSYTF
TRBV20-1	TRBJ2-1	-	TRBD2	TGCAGTGCTAGTGGCCAAGCGGGAGGGCCGCATGAGCAGTTCTTC	CSASGQAGGPHEQFF
TRBV7-9	TRBJ2-5	few	-	TGTGCCACCGACGGCGAGGGCCGGTACCAAGAGACCCAGTACTTC	CATDGEGRYQETQYF
TRBV4-1	TRBJ2-1	-	-	TGCGCCAGCAGCCAAGTGAGGTTTGATGAGCAGTTCTTC	CASSQVRFDEQFF
TRBV12-3/TRBV12-4	TRBJ1-4	-	TRBD1	TGTGCCAGCAGTTACAGGGGGCGCGTAGGCCCCCTTAATGAAAAACTGTTTTTT	CASSYRGRVGPLNEKLFF
TRBV24-1	TRBJ2-5	-	TRBD2	TGTGCCACCAGTGGGGAGGGGCCCCAAGAGACCCAGTACTTC	CATSGEGPQETQYF
TRBV7-8	TRBJ2-3	-	-	TGTGCCAGCAGCTTAGGAGGGGCGAAAGGCACAGATACGCAGTATTTT	CASSLGGAKGTDTQYF
TRBV7-8	TRBJ1-3	-	-	TGTGCCAGCAGCCCTAGATCCGGCTCTGGAAACACTATATATTTT	CASSPRSGSGNTIYF
TRBV18	TRBJ2-7	few	TRBD1	TGTGCCAGCTCACCAACCGACAGGGGCGAGCAGTACTTC	CASSPTDRGEQYF
TRBV12-3/TRBV12-4	TRBJ2-7	many	-	TGTGCCAGCATGGGGAGCTCCTACGAGCAGTACTTC	CASMGSSYEQYF
TRBV20-1	TRBJ2-2	-	-	TGCAGTGCTAGCCCCCTTGGGACCGGGGAGCTGTTTTTT	CSASPLGTGELFF
TRBV20-1	TRBJ1-5	few	-	TGCAGTGCTAGAGATTGGCCCGGGCTTAGGTGTGAGCATTTT	CSARDWPGLRCEHF
TRBV12-3/TRBV12-4	TRBJ2-5	few	TRBD2	TGTGCCAGCAGGGTAGGGGCTAGCGGGTCTCAAGAGACCCAGTACTTC	CASRVGASGSQETQYF
TRBV6-6	TRBJ2-5	-	TRBD1	TGTGCCAGCAGCCCGCCCCCGGACAGGTCAGAAGAGACCCAGTACTTC	CASSPPPDRSEETQYF
TRBV6-9	TRBJ2-1	-	-	TGTGCCAGCAGTCACTGGGGGGACTCCTACAATGAGCAGTTCTTC	CASSHWGDSYNEQFF
TRBV21-1	TRBJ2-1	-	-	TGTGCCAGCAGGGACTTTTCCTACAATGAGCAGTTCTTC	CASRDFSYNEQFF
TRBV12-3/TRBV12-4	TRBJ2-1	-	TRBD2	TGTGCCAGCAGTTTCGGGACTAGGGGTAATGAGCAGTTCTTC	CASSFGTRGNEQFF
TRBV3-1	TRBJ2-1	few	TRBD2	TGTGCCAGCAGCCCAATGACTAGCGGAATCTACAGTGAGCAGTTCTTC	CASSPMTSGIYSEQFF
TRBV20-1	TRBJ1-5	-	TRBD1	TGCAGTGCTAGAGGGACAGGGGGCGGCAATCAGCCCCAGCATTTT	CSARGTGGGNQPQHF
TRBV9	TRBJ2-5	-	-	TGTGCCAGCAGCGTTGGCCAGGGGAAAGAGACCCAGTACTTC	CASSVGQGKETQYF
TRBV12-3/TRBV12-4	TRBJ2-2	-	-	TGTGCCAGCAGAAACAGGGCGGGGGCGAACACCGGGGAGCTGTTTTTT	CASRNRAGANTGELFF
TRBV24-1	TRBJ1-1	-	-	TGTGCCACCAGTGATGGAGGGACTGAAGCTTTCTTT	CATSDGGTEAFF
TRBV3-1	TRBJ2-1	-	-	TGTGCCAGCAGCCAAGAGACCCCCTCCTACAATGAGCAGTTCTTC	CASSQETPSYNEQFF
TRBV20-1	TRBJ2-7	few	TRBD1	TGCAGTGCTAGTAGGAACGGTTACAGGGGCTACGAGCAGTACTTC	CSASRNGYRGYEQYF
TRBV16	TRBJ1-1	-	TRBD1	TGTGCCAGCAGCCAATACCAGGGGGGAAATGGGAACACTGAAGCTTTCTTT	CASSQYQGGNGNTEAFF
TRBV2	TRBJ1-4	many	TRBD1	TGTGCCAGCAGTGAAGCAGCCAGGGGGGCTAATGAAAAACTGTTTTTT	CASSEAARGANEKLFF
TRBV7-9	TRBJ1-4	-	TRBD1	TGTGCCAGCAGCCAACGACAGGGTCATGAAAAACTGTTTTTT	CASSQRQGHEKLFF
TRBV7-8	TRBJ2-7	few	TRBD1	TGTGCCAGCAGCTTAGCCACTGGACCGACAGGGATGGCCTACGAGCAGTACTTC	CASSLATGPTGMAYEQYF
TRBV27	TRBJ2-7	-	-	TGTGCCAGCAGTTCGGAGACAGCCTACGAGCAGTACTTC	CASSSETAYEQYF
TRBV12-3/TRBV12-4	TRBJ1-2	-	TRBD1	TGTGCCAGCAGTTTAACGGGACAGGGCGATTATGGCTACACCTTC	CASSLTGQGDYGYTF